Listed here are 15 T cell receptor beta chains from one sample, sequenced in a study of T cells after posttransplantation cyclophosphamide. Produced via immunoSEQ multiplex PCR; TCRdb's table is partial and in-frame only. The sample shows around 20,000 clones, around four fifths of them seen only once. Sequencing used memory CD4+ T cells sorted from blood. The source is a man aged 25-45 years in good health and a related stem cell transplant donor.

The chain has TRBV19 and TRBJ1-1; D perhaps matches TRBD1 (6 bases). The germline gives CDR1 LNHDA, CDR2 SQIVND (reference sequence). This CDR3 contains 16 residues. V shed 3 bases and J shed 5 bases, with 19 bases lying between them. Here the CDR3 DNA reads TGTGCCAGTAGTATCTCAGGGGCAGTCACGGGTACTGAAGCTTTCTTT. Translated: CASSISGAVTGTEAFF.

This clone showed up just a few times. The chain links TRBV2 to TRBJ2-2, with 7 bases that match TRBD1. Germline values: CDR1 SNHLY, CDR2 FYNNEI. V was pared by 4 bases and J by 6 bases, with 8 bases of the junction left unmatched. The CDR3 is made up of 15 amino acids. Here the CDR3 DNA reads TGTGCCAGCAGTGGCAGGGGGTCGAGTTCCGGGGAGCTGTTTTTT. This codes for CASSGRGSSSGELFF.

This clone has just one count. This sequence joins TRBV6-5 and TRBJ2-1; TRBD2 matches 9 bases. The germline V gene has CDR1 MNHEY and CDR2 SVGAGI. This CDR3 region has 15 residues. The V gene end was trimmed by 5 bases and the J gene end by 5 bases; junction bases not matched to a gene: 7. The CDR3 here is CASSQRGASNNEQFF. The CDR3 bases are TGTGCCAGCAGTCAGCGGGGGGCCTCAAACAATGAGCAGTTCTTC.

V gene TRBV19 combines with J gene TRBJ1-5; D is unclear. The germline V and J ends were trimmed by 9 bases and 6 bases, with 18 bases remaining between them. CDR3 length equals 14 residues. Germline V gene lookup returns CDR1 LNHDA and CDR2 SQIVND (reference sequence). The CDR3 loop is CASKSGSSGQPQHF. CDR3 coding DNA: TGTGCCAGCAAATCGGGGTCGTCGGGTCAGCCCCAGCATTTT.

The chain uses TRBV5-1 and TRBJ2-2; D unclear. There are 13 residues in the CDR3. Germline V lookup: CDR1 SGHRS, CDR2 YFSETQ. V gave up 6 bases and J gave up 7 bases, with 13 bases separating them. CDR3 sequence (DNA): TGCGCCAGCAACCAAATGGCCCGCGGGGAGCTGTTTTTT. Protein sequence: CASNQMARGELFF.

The V call is TRBV7-9, the J call TRBJ2-3, with a possible D match to TRBD1 (5 bases). This CDR3 has 13 residues. CDR1 and CDR2 (germline): SEHNR, FQNEAQ (reference sequence). The V and J ends lost 5 bases and 1 base respectively, with 7 bases between them. The CDR3 sequence is CASSPGRTDTQYF. In nucleotides, the CDR3 is TGTGCCAGCAGCCCAGGGCGCACAGATACGCAGTATTTT.

The rearrangement joins TRBV2 to TRBJ2-2; D gene ambiguous. V shed 2 bases and J shed 1 base, with 5 bases lying between them. The V gene's germline CDR1 is SNHLY and CDR2 FYNNEI. The CDR3 consists of 14 residues. The CDR3 protein is CASSEWLNTGELFF. Written as DNA, the CDR3 is TGTGCCAGCAGTGAATGGCTGAACACCGGGGAGCTGTTTTTT.

This chain joins TRBV14 and TRBJ1-6, with 9 bases identical to TRBD1. The length of the CDR3 is 16 residues. Per the germline V gene, CDR1 is SGHDN and CDR2 is FVKESK. Trimming took 4 bases from V and 3 from J; bases not matched to a gene: 4. The CDR3 nucleotides read TGTGCCAGCAGCCCACAGGGGGCAAACTATAATTCACCCCTCCACTTT. Translation: CASSPQGANYNSPLHF.

This clone was counted a few times. The V gene is TRBV11-2, the J gene TRBJ1-1; 8 bases are a match to TRBD1. This CDR3 is 18 amino acids long. After removal of 5 bases from V and 0 bases from J, the junction contained 14 bases not matched to a gene. Germline CDR1 SGHAT, CDR2 FQNNGV. The CDR3 is CASSGRTGFVFMNTEAFF. CDR3 sequence (DNA): TGTGCCAGCAGCGGAAGGACAGGGTTTGTTTTTATGAACACTGAAGCTTTCTTT.

This clone was counted only a few times. This chain links TRBV11-2 with TRBJ2-2; 8 bases match TRBD1. CDR1 and CDR2 (germline): SGHAT, FQNNGV. The CDR3 spans 16 residues. Trimming removed 4 bases from V and 6 bases from J; junction bases left unmatched: 10. The CDR3 sequence: CASSSLTGAPPGELFF. CDR3 DNA sequence: TGTGCCAGCAGCTCTCTGACAGGGGCGCCCCCCGGGGAGCTGTTTTTT.

V and J are TRBV4-1 and TRBJ2-7, with TRBD2 matching over 7 bases. From germline, CDR1 is MGHRA and CDR2 YSYEKL. V lost 1 base to trimming and J lost 0 bases; unmatched junction nucleotides: 6. CDR3 length: 16 residues. This CDR3 reads CASSQVRRGSSYEQYF. The CDR3 nucleotides are TGCGCCAGCAGCCAAGTGCGACGCGGGAGCTCCTACGAGCAGTACTTC.

This clone turned up a few times. The V and J genes are TRBV6-1 and TRBJ1-1; 8 nucleotides line up with TRBD1. V trimming: 6 bases; J trimming: 2 bases; junction bases outside the gene matches: 2. The length of the CDR3 is 13 residues. Germline V gene sequence: CDR1 MNHNS, CDR2 SASEGT. The CDR3 DNA reads TGTGCCAGCAGGGACAGGGTAAACACTGAAGCTTTCTTT. Amino acids: CASRDRVNTEAFF.

This sequence joins TRBV5-1 and TRBJ1-6; 8 positions match TRBD1. Germline trimming cut 4 bases from V and 9 bases from J; bases unmatched to any gene: 12. This CDR3 has 16 amino acids. CDR1 is SGHRS and CDR2 is YFSETQ in the germline V gene. Written as DNA, the CDR3 is TGCGCCAGCAGCGCTGTCGACAGGGGAATAAGTTCACCCCTCCACTTT. Its protein is CASSAVDRGISSPLHF. Combining the CDR3 with reference TRBV5-1 and TRBJ1-6 gives the whole variable domain KAGVTQTPRYLIKTRGQQVTLSCSPISGHRSVSWYQQTPGQGLQFLFEYFSETQRNKGNFPGRFSGRQFSNSRSEMNVSTLELGDSALYLCASSAVDRGISSPLHFGNGTRLTVT.

The sample holds one count of this clone. The gene calls are TRBV27 and TRBJ1-5, with a possible D match to TRBD1 (6 bases). Germline values: CDR1 MNHEY, CDR2 SMNVEV (reference sequence). The CDR3 contains 17 residues. Trimming shortened V by 2 bases and J by 8 bases, and 22 bases separated the two germline ends. CDR3 protein: CASSLTRAQGKFEPQHF. In DNA form, the CDR3 reads TGTGCCAGCAGTTTAACGAGAGCACAGGGAAAGTTTGAGCCCCAGCATTTT.

The rearrangement uses TRBV5-8 and TRBJ1-2; D is perhaps TRBD1 (5 bases). This CDR3 is 14 amino acids long. Per the germline V gene, CDR1 is SGHTS and CDR2 is YDEGEE. Trimming left V 2 bases short and J 2 bases short, with 10 bases between. The CDR3 DNA reads as TGTGCCAGCAGCTTCGACGGGGGGAACTATGGCTACACCTTC. Its translation is CASSFDGGNYGYTF.